This T cell receptor beta chain came from a study of T-cell memory formation after mild COVID-19. Study-wide findings and caveats: Some SARS-CoV-2-responding clones were already detected in memory before infection.

CDR1 is MNHEY, CDR2 SMNVEV, per germline (reference sequence). Trimming removed 7 bases from V and 0 bases from J; junction bases left unmatched: 6. The CDR3 length is 14 residues. TCRdb reanalysed the 5' RACE reads using MiXCR and keeps one entry per CDR3 protein. The table shows about 430,000 distinct CDR3 sequences, with 20% to 25% occurring only once. About this clonotype: What it binds is unknown.

V gene TRBV27 combines with J gene TRBJ2-7; 7 nucleotides align to TRBD2. The sequence derives from an adult woman who had mild COVID-19 (a few samples of this study predate the infection). Cell type and time point are not known. Sequenced: PBMCs or a T cell subset sorted from them (not recorded which). The CDR3 loop reads CASNVGGSSYEQYF. The CDR3 nucleotides read TGTGCCAGCAACGTCGGCGGGAGCTCCTACGAGCAGTACTTC.